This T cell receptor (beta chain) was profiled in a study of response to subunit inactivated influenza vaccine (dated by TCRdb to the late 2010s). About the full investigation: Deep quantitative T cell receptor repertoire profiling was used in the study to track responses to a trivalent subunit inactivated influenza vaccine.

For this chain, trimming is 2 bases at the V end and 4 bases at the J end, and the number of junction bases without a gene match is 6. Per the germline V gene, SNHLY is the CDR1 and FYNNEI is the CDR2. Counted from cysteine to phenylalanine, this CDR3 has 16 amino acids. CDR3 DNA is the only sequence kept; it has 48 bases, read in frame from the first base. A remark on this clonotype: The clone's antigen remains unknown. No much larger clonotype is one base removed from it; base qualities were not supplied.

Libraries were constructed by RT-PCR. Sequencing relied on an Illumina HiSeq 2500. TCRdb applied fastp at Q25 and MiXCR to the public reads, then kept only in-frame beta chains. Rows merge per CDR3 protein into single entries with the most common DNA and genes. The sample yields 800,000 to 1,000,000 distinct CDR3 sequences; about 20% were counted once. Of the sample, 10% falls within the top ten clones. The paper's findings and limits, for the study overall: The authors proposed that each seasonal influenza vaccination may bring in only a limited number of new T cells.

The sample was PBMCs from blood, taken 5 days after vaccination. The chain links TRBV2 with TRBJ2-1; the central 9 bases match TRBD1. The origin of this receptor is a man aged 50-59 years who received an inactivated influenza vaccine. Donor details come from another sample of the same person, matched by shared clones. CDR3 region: CASSENRGRIYNEQFF. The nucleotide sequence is TGTGCCAGCAGTGAAAACAGGGGGCGCATATACAATGAGCAGTTCTTC.